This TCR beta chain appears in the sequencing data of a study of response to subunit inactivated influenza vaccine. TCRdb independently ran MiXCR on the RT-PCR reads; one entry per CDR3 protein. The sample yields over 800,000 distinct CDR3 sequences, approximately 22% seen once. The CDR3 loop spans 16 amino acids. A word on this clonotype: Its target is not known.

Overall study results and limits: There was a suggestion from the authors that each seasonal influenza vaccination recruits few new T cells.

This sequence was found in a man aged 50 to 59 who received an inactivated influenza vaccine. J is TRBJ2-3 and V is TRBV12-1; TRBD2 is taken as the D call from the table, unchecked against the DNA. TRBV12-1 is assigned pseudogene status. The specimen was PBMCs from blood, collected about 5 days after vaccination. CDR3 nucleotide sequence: TGTGCCAGCAGCTTTGGTGGACTAGCGACGACAGATACGCAGTATTTT. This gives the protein CASSFGGLATTDTQYF.